The T cell receptor (beta chain) described here comes from a study of monozygotic twins with inflammatory bowel disease. No DNA is given; TCRdb re-called the 5' RACE reads and lists each CDR3 protein once. The table lists some 300,000 distinct CDR3 sequences. The clonotype comes from a human donor with ulcerative colitis or Crohn's disease, or a healthy co-twin of an affected twin (not recorded which). The sample comprised blood.

This chain's CDR3 is CASSAPRGDRVSEQFF. The chain is built from TRBV7-9 and TRBJ2-1; TCRdb proposes TRBD1, but this gene call is untestable without DNA. Germline V lookup: CDR1 SEHNR, CDR2 FQNEAQ (reference sequence). The CDR3 has 16 residues.